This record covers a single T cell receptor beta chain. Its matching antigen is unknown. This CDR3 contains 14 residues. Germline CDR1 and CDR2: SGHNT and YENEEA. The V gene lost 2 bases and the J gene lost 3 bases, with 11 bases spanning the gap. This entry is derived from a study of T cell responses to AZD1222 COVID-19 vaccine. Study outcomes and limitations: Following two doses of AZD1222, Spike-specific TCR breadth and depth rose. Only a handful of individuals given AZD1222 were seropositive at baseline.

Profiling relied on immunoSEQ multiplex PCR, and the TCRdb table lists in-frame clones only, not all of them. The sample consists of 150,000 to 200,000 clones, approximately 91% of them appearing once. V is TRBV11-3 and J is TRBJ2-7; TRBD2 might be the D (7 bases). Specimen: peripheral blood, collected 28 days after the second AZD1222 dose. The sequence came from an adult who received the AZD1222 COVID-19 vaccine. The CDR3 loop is CASSLSGTNYEQYF. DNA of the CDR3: TGTGCCAGCAGCTTAAGCGGGACAAACTACGAGCAGTACTTC.